The entry that follows covers one TCR beta chain sequence. This specimen comes from a study of T-cell memory formation after mild COVID-19. TCRdb re-derived calls from the 5' RACE reads in MiXCR, one entry per CDR3 protein. The table shows fewer than 650,000 distinct CDR3 sequences, with roughly 17% occurring only once. The J segment lost 3 bases and the V segment lost 3 bases, leaving 3 bases of the junction unmatched. The V gene's germline CDR1 is SQVTM and CDR2 ANQGSEA. This CDR3 comprises 13 residues. V gene TRBV29-1 combines with J gene TRBJ2-5; 8 bases line up with TRBD1. The receptor comes from an adult woman who had mild COVID-19 (a few samples of this study predate the infection). Cell type and time point are not known. Sequenced material: PBMCs or a T cell subset sorted from them (not recorded which). CDR3 in DNA: TGCAGCGTTGATGGACAGGGAGAAGAGACCCAGTACTTC. Amino acid sequence: CSVDGQGEETQYF. The full variable domain, completed using reference TRBV29-1 and TRBJ2-5, is SAVISQKPSRDICQRGTSLTIQCQVDSQVTMMFWYRQQPGQSLTLIATANQGSEATYESGFVIDKFPISRPNLTFSTLTVSNMSPEDSSIYLCSVDGQGEETQYFGPGTRLLVL.